The TCR beta chain under discussion was sequenced for a study of T cells in Graves' hyperthyroidism and ophthalmopathy. The germline CDR1 and CDR2 sequences are MNHEY and SVGEGT. The CDR3 runs to 14 residues. V was trimmed by 6 bases and J by 0 bases, leaving 11 bases between them. This clonotype has a count of ten or more. Its antigen is unidentified. Study-wide points: Most clonotypes that expanded in the thyroid above 0.001 also showed up in blood.

The CDR3 regions of TCR beta were amplified from RNA transcripts. Researchers ran a first-round RT-PCR on the TCR CDR3 using the HTBI primer set. TCRdb ran MiXCR on the multiplex PCR reads and lists one entry per CDR3 protein. Of some 530,000 distinct CDR3 sequences listed, approximately 23% are singletons. This chain uses TRBV6-2 or TRBV6-3 with TRBJ1-1, with no clear D. The sequenced sample was blood. This TCR was recovered from a woman aged 70-85 years with Graves' ophthalmopathy. The DNA for the CDR3 is TGTGCCAGCAGCCTCCGTGGTTTGAACACTGAAGCTTTCTTT. Translated, it gives CASSLRGLNTEAFF.